These T cell receptor beta chains were read from a single sample in a study of shared clonotypes between healthy human individuals. The table came from immunoSEQ multiplex PCR; TCRdb's copy has only in-frame clones and leaves some out. The sample consists of about 520,000 clones, roughly 95% of them appearing once. The sequencing input was naive CD4+ T cells sorted from blood. These receptors originate from a woman aged 25 to 39 in good health. The CDR3 runs from the conserved cysteine through the conserved F or W. The order of the fields is J gene, clone size, V gene, D gene, CDR3 DNA, CDR3 protein. A D gene is named only where the DNA matches it firmly. Expanded clones get a size class; other rows say once, few or many, or leave the size out.

J: TRBJ1-2; size: NA; V: TRBV28; D: NA; DNA: TGTGCCAGCAGGCACCCGTTGGGCGATAACTATGGCTACACCTTC; CDR3: CASRHPLGDNYGYTF
J: TRBJ1-4; size: NA; V: TRBV28; D: TRBD1; DNA: TGTGCCAGCCAACAGGGGTTGCGTGAAAAACTGTTTTTT; CDR3: CASQQGLREKLFF
J: TRBJ1-5; size: NA; V: TRBV6-1; D: NA; DNA: TGTGCCACCCAAGATAATGAGCCCCAGCATTTT; CDR3: CATQDNEPQHF
J: TRBJ2-1; size: NA; V: TRBV7-9; D: NA; DNA: TGTGCCAGCAGCTTAGAAGGGACTCAATTCAATGAGCAGTTCTTC; CDR3: CASSLEGTQFNEQFF
J: TRBJ1-1; size: NA; V: TRBV4-1; D: NA; DNA: TGCGCCAGCAGCAATCCCACTCGTAACACTGAAGCTTTCTTT; CDR3: CASSNPTRNTEAFF
J: TRBJ2-2; size: NA; V: TRBV5-1; D: NA; DNA: TGCGCCAGCAGCTTGGAGGGGACCGGGGAGCTGTTTTTT; CDR3: CASSLEGTGELFF
J: TRBJ2-1; size: NA; V: TRBV6-5; D: NA; DNA: TGTGCCAGCAGTTACTCGATGGCGGACAATGAGCAGTTCTTC; CDR3: CASSYSMADNEQFF
J: TRBJ2-4; size: NA; V: TRBV19; D: TRBD1; DNA: TGTGCCAGTAGGCAGGGACAGGAGTGGAACATTCAGTACTTC; CDR3: CASRQGQEWNIQYF
J: TRBJ2-7; size: NA; V: TRBV7-9; D: NA; DNA: TGTGCCAGCAGCTTAAACAGCTACGAGCAGTACTTC; CDR3: CASSLNSYEQYF
J: TRBJ1-1; size: NA; V: TRBV7-9; D: NA; DNA: TGTGCCAGCAGCTTAGCAGCGAACACTGAAGCTTTCTTT; CDR3: CASSLAANTEAFF
J: TRBJ1-4; size: NA; V: TRBV19; D: NA; DNA: TGTGCCAGTAGTATCCGGGTGGGAACGGATGAAAAACTGTTTTTT; CDR3: CASSIRVGTDEKLFF
J: TRBJ1-1; size: NA; V: TRBV28; D: NA; DNA: TGTGCCAGCAGTTTGGCAGGGCCAGTGAACACTGAAGCTTTCTTT; CDR3: CASSLAGPVNTEAFF
J: TRBJ2-1; size: NA; V: TRBV27; D: TRBD2; DNA: TGTGCCAGCAGTTTAGCGGGAGGGCCGGTAAATGAGCAGTTCTTC; CDR3: CASSLAGGPVNEQFF
J: TRBJ2-2; size: NA; V: TRBV5-4; D: NA; DNA: TGTGCCAGCAGCAGTGTCACCGGGGAGCTGTTTTTT; CDR3: CASSSVTGELFF
J: TRBJ1-1; size: NA; V: TRBV6-5; D: NA; DNA: TGTGCCAGCAGGGGAACACGGTTTGCCGCTGAAGCTTTCTTT; CDR3: CASRGTRFAAEAFF
J: TRBJ2-7; size: once; V: TRBV27; D: TRBD1; DNA: TGTGCCACGGCCCGGGACAGGCTCTACGAGCAGTACTTC; CDR3: CATARDRLYEQYF
J: TRBJ2-6; size: NA; V: TRBV5-1; D: NA; DNA: TGCGCCAGCGATCCGGGCTCCTCCTCTGGGGCCAACGTCCTGACTTTC; CDR3: CASDPGSSSGANVLTF
J: TRBJ2-1; size: once; V: TRBV5-1; D: TRBD2; DNA: TGCGCCAGCAGCTTGGTAGGTAGCGGGAGTGGTGAGCAGTTCTTC; CDR3: CASSLVGSGSGEQFF
J: TRBJ2-1; size: NA; V: TRBV18; D: TRBD1; DNA: TGTGCCAGCTCACCATTCCAGGGGGCGGGTGAGCAGTTCTTC; CDR3: CASSPFQGAGEQFF
J: TRBJ1-1; size: NA; V: TRBV6-5; D: NA; DNA: TGTGCCAGCAGAGGACCGCGGGGGACTGAAGCTTTCTTT; CDR3: CASRGPRGTEAFF
J: TRBJ2-2; size: NA; V: TRBV18; D: NA; DNA: TGTGCCAGCTCAAGACAGAGTAACACCGGGGAGCTGTTTTTT; CDR3: CASSRQSNTGELFF
J: TRBJ2-3; size: NA; V: TRBV7-3; D: NA; DNA: TGTGCCAGCAGCTTATCGACTATTCCAGATACGCAGTATTTT; CDR3: CASSLSTIPDTQYF
J: TRBJ1-5; size: NA; V: TRBV19; D: NA; DNA: TGTGCCAGTTCGAGGAGGGAAGGCAATCAGCCCCAGCATTTT; CDR3: CASSRREGNQPQHF
J: TRBJ2-1; size: NA; V: TRBV28; D: NA; DNA: TGTGCCAGCAGTTTTACTTGGGACGAGCAGTTCTTC; CDR3: CASSFTWDEQFF
J: TRBJ1-4; size: NA; V: TRBV28; D: NA; DNA: TGTGCCAGCAGTCTCTCCAGGGGTATCGAAAAACTGTTTTTT; CDR3: CASSLSRGIEKLFF
J: TRBJ2-3; size: NA; V: TRBV5-4; D: NA; DNA: TGTGCCAGCAGCAAGGGTGGCGAGTATACGCAGTATTTT; CDR3: CASSKGGEYTQYF
J: TRBJ2-7; size: NA; V: TRBV30; D: NA; DNA: TGTGCCTGGGCTGCCGGCGGGGTAGGCTACGAGCAGTACTTC; CDR3: CAWAAGGVGYEQYF
J: TRBJ2-7; size: NA; V: TRBV6-1; D: TRBD1; DNA: TGTGCCAGCAGTGCGGAAGGGGGCGTCAGGGCCTACGAGCAGTACTTC; CDR3: CASSAEGGVRAYEQYF
J: TRBJ2-3; size: NA; V: TRBV15; D: TRBD2; DNA: TGTGCCACCAGCAGAGATCTTAGCGGGAGTTCAGATACGCAGTATTTT; CDR3: CATSRDLSGSSDTQYF
J: TRBJ2-7; size: few; V: TRBV7-9; D: NA; DNA: TGTGCCAGCAGCTTCGGGCAGGGAGGATACGAGCAGTACTTC; CDR3: CASSFGQGGYEQYF
J: TRBJ1-2; size: NA; V: TRBV10-3; D: NA; DNA: TGTGCCATCAGTGGCAACTATGGCTACACCTTC; CDR3: CAISGNYGYTF
J: TRBJ2-5; size: NA; V: TRBV4-1; D: TRBD2; DNA: TGCGCCAGCAGCCAAGAGAGTCTAGCGGGAGTGGAGACCCAGTACTTC; CDR3: CASSQESLAGVETQYF
J: TRBJ1-2; size: few; V: TRBV5-1; D: NA; DNA: TGCGCCAGCAGCCCGACAGCTAACTATGGCTACACCTTC; CDR3: CASSPTANYGYTF
J: TRBJ2-7; size: NA; V: TRBV7-9; D: NA; DNA: TGTGCCAGCAGCTTTAGGGCTACAAGCTCCTACGAGCAGTACTTC; CDR3: CASSFRATSSYEQYF
J: TRBJ2-3; size: NA; V: TRBV5-1; D: NA; DNA: TGCGCCAGCAGCAATCGACGAGATACGCAGTATTTT; CDR3: CASSNRRDTQYF
J: TRBJ1-4; size: NA; V: TRBV6-5; D: NA; DNA: TGTGCCAGCAGTCCGGGGGGGGACTGGGAAAAACTGTTTTTT; CDR3: CASSPGGDWEKLFF
J: TRBJ2-7; size: NA; V: TRBV11-2; D: NA; DNA: TGTGCCAGCAGCTTAGTTCTGGGGAGCGAGCAGTACTTC; CDR3: CASSLVLGSEQYF
J: TRBJ2-6; size: NA; V: TRBV7-9; D: TRBD1; DNA: TGTGCCAGCAGCGCACAGGGGGCTGGCTCTGGGGCCAACGTCCTGACTTTC; CDR3: CASSAQGAGSGANVLTF
J: TRBJ1-1; size: NA; V: TRBV5-8; D: NA; DNA: TGTGCCAGCAGACACGGACTCATCCACATGAACACTGAAGCTTTCTTT; CDR3: CASRHGLIHMNTEAFF
J: TRBJ1-3; size: NA; V: TRBV5-1; D: NA; DNA: TGCGCCAGCAGGGCCCACTCTGGAAACACCATATATTTT; CDR3: CASRAHSGNTIYF
J: TRBJ2-7; size: NA; V: TRBV7-9; D: NA; DNA: TGTGCCAGCAGCCCCTCCTACGAGCAGTACTTC; CDR3: CASSPSYEQYF